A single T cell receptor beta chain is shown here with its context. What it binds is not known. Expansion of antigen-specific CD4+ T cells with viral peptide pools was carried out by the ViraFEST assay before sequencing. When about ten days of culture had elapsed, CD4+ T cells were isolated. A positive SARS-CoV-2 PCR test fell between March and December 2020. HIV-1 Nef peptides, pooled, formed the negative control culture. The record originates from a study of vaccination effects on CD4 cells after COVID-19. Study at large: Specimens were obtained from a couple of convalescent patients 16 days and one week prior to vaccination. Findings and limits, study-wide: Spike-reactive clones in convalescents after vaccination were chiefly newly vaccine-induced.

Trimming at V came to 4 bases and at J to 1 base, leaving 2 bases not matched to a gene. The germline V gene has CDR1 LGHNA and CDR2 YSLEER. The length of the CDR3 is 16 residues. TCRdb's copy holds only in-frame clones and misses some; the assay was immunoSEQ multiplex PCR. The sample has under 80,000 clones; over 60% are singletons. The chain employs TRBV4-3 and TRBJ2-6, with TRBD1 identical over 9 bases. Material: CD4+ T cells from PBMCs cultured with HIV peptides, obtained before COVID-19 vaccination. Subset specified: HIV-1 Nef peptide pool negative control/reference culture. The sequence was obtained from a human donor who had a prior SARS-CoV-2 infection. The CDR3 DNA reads TGCGCCAGCAGCCGGGACAGGGTATCTGGGGCCAACGTCCTGACTTTC. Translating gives CASSRDRVSGANVLTF.